A single sample gave rise to the 5 T cell receptor beta chains below, sequenced in a study of metastatic and nonmetastatic thyroid tumors (dated by TCRdb to the early 2020s). No patient had received any treatment before thyroid surgery. Library creation used PCR. The reads were generated on an Illumina HiSeq 4000. Clones were called with MiXCR by TCRdb after fastp trimmed the public reads at Q25, and only in-frame beta chains were retained. The sample records a few thousand clones, around a third of which are singletons. More than 25% of the sample lies in the top ten. Sample: adjacent normal tissue. These receptors all come from a male donor with papillary thyroid cancer or a benign thyroid nodule (not recorded which). Some clones in this sample may be carry-over from other donors' samples.

This clone is judged large. This sequence joins TRBV2 and TRBJ2-7, with D uncertain. The germline V gene has CDR1 SNHLY and CDR2 FYNNEI. Trimming pared 11 bases from V and 4 bases from J, leaving 12 bases between. The CDR3 extends over 11 amino acids. CDR3 bases: TGTGCCCGCGGCCTGGGGTACGAGCAGTACTTC. The encoded protein is CARGLGYEQYF.

A remark on this clone: The sample contains more than one DNA sequence encoding this CDR3. The chain uses TRBV7-6 and TRBJ2-1; a weak D match, TRBD2 (5 bases). The V end was cut by 1 base, the J end by 7 bases, with 20 bases between. CDR1 is SGHVS and CDR2 is FNYEAQ in the germline V gene. The CDR3 runs to 17 residues. Here the CDR3 DNA reads TGTGCCAGCAGCTTAGACGTCGGGCGAGAGGGTGGGAATGAGCAGTTCTTC. Translated, it gives CASSLDVGREGGNEQFF.

V gene TRBV6-1 combines with J gene TRBJ2-2; the D gene is possibly TRBD1 (6 bases). Trimming shortened V by 4 bases and J by 1 base, and 10 bases separated the two germline ends. Germline V gene sequence: CDR1 MNHNS, CDR2 SASEGT. CDR3 length: 15 amino acids. This chain's CDR3 is CASSGARGNTGELFF. In DNA, the CDR3 is TGTGCCAGCAGTGGAGCCAGGGGGAACACCGGGGAGCTGTTTTTT.

This clone was seen a few times. The rearrangement uses TRBV28 and TRBJ2-7; D is perhaps TRBD1 (5 bases). V was shortened by 8 bases and J by 0 bases, with 8 bases between the two germline ends. Germline CDR1 and CDR2: MDHEN and SYDVKM. The CDR3 spans 12 residues. CDR3 bases: TGTGCCAGCGGGGCTAGCTCCTACGAGCAGTACTTC. Its protein is CASGASSYEQYF.

The rearrangement joins TRBV5-6 to TRBJ2-7; no clear D gene. With 0 bases removed from V and 2 bases from J, the gap between germline ends came to 12 bases. Germline V gene data show CDR1 as SGHDT and CDR2 as YYEEEE. The CDR3 extends over 15 amino acids. CDR3 loop: CASSLGWTSTYEQYF. CDR3 nucleotides: TGTGCCAGCAGCTTGGGTTGGACGTCGACCTACGAGCAGTACTTC.